The 5 T cell receptor beta chains below all came from one sample that was sequenced in a study of T-cell memory formation after mild COVID-19. TCRdb reprocessed the 5' RACE reads via MiXCR and lists one record per CDR3 protein. The data show about 270,000 distinct CDR3 sequences, over 15% seen once. The sequencing sample was made of PBMCs or a T cell subset sorted from them (not recorded which). These receptors came from an adult woman who had mild COVID-19 (a few samples of this study predate the infection). Cell type and time point are not known.

The chain uses TRBV6-2 or TRBV6-3 and TRBJ2-7; D may be TRBD1 or TRBD2 (5 bases each). V was shortened by 7 bases and J by 3 bases, with 19 bases between the two germline ends. The CDR3 sequence is 15 residues long. Germline V gives CDR1 MNHEY, CDR2 SVGEGT. The CDR3 protein is CASKSPRDVNYEQYF. The CDR3 DNA reads as TGTGCCAGCAAAAGCCCCCGGGACGTAAACTACGAGCAGTACTTC.

This clonotype was detected many times. The rearrangement uses TRBV5-4 and TRBJ2-1; D gene uncertain. The ends were cut back, 0 bases at V and 5 bases at J, with 3 bases in the middle. The CDR3 consists of 12 residues. Per the germline V gene, CDR1 is SGHNT and CDR2 is YYREEE (reference sequence). The CDR3 DNA is TGTGCCAGCAGCTTGGGGCACAATGAGCAGTTCTTC. This translates into CASSLGHNEQFF.

The J gene is TRBJ2-3, the V gene TRBV5-5; 11 bases agree with TRBD1. V shed 1 base and J 10 bases; nucleotides not matched to a gene: 11. The CDR3 loop spans 16 amino acids. Germline V gene data show CDR1 as SGHKS and CDR2 as YYEKEE (reference sequence). The CDR3 reads CASSLSAGTGGLSQYF. The CDR3, as DNA: TGTGCCAGCAGCTTGTCCGCCGGGACAGGGGGTCTTTCGCAGTATTTT.

V is TRBV5-1 and J is TRBJ2-7; possible D gene TRBD1, 6 bases. With 7 bases removed from V and 0 bases from J, the gap between germline ends came to 11 bases. Germline V gives CDR1 SGHRS, CDR2 YFSETQ. CDR3 length: 13 amino acids. CDR3 sequence: CASRRTASYEQYF. The DNA for the CDR3 is TGCGCCAGCCGGCGGACAGCCTCCTACGAGCAGTACTTC.

This clonotype was detected a few times. At one end, the junction sequence differs from germline, possibly due to a read error. CDR3: CASSPDLGANVLTF. In DNA form, the CDR3 reads TGTGCTAGCAGTCCAGACTTGGGGGCCAACGTCCTGACTTTC. V gene TRBV7-7 combines with J gene TRBJ2-6; D unresolved. This CDR3 is 14 amino acids long. Germline V gives CDR1 SSHAT, CDR2 FNYEAQ (reference sequence).